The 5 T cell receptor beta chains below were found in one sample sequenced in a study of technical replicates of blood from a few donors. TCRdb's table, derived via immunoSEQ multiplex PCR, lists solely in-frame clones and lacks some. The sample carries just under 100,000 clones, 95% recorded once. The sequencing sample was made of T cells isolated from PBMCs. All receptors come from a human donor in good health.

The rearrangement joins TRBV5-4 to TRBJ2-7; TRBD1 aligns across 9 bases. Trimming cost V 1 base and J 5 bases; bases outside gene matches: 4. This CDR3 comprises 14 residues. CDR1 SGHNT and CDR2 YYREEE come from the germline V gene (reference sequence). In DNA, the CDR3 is TGTGCCAGCAGCTTGCCCCGACAGGGGGACGAGCAGTACTTC. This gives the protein CASSLPRQGDEQYF.

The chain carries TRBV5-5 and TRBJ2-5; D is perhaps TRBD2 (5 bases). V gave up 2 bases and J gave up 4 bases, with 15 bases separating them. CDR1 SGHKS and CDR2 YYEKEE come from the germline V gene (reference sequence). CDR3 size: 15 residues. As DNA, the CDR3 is TGTGCCAGCAGCTTAGGGCATCGTGAGGGAGAGACCCAGTACTTC. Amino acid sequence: CASSLGHREGETQYF.

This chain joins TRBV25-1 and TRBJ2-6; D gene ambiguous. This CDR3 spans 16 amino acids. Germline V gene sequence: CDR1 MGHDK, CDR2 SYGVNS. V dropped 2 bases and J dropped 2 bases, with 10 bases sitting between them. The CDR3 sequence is CASSEVEVAGANVLTF. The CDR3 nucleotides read TGTGCCAGCAGTGAAGTTGAGGTTGCTGGGGCCAACGTCCTGACTTTC.

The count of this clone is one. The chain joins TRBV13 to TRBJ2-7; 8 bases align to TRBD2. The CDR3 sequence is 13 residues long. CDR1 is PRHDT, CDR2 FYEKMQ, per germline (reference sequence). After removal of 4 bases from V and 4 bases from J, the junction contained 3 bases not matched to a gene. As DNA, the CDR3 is TGTGCCAGCAGCTCGGGAGGGGGGTACGAGCAGTACTTC. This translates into CASSSGGGYEQYF. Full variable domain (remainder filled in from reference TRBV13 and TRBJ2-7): AAGVIQSPRHLIKEKRETATLKCYPIPRHDTVYWYQQGPGQDPQFLISFYEKMQSDKGSIPDRFSAQQFSDYHSELNMSSLELGDSALYFCASSSGGGYEQYFGPGTRLTVT.

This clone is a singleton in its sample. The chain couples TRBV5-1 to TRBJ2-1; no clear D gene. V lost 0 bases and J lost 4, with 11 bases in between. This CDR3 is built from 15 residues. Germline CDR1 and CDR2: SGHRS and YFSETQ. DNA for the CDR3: TGCGCCAGCAGCTTGGACAGCTTCCCGTACAATGAGCAGTTCTTC. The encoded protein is CASSLDSFPYNEQFF.